This TCR beta chain was sequenced during a study of OX40 agonist ivuxolimab in advanced cancers. Study overall: Partial responses were achieved by three patients, one with hepatocellular carcinoma and two with cutaneous melanoma.

Patients were excluded for autoimmune disease history or systemic immunosuppression. Germline trimming cut 4 bases from V and 0 bases from J; bases unmatched to any gene: 9. The CDR3 is made up of 17 amino acids. The V gene's germline CDR1 is SGHRS and CDR2 YFSETQ. The table came from immunoSEQ multiplex PCR; TCRdb's copy has only in-frame clones and leaves some out. In the table there are approximately 69,000 clones, 65% to 90% of which are singletons. Comment on this clone: Antigen specificity is unknown.

Broader study findings: Antigens targeted by the expanded peripheral T cells were not determined. Partial responders receiving 0.1-3.0 mg/kg showed among the lowest clonal expansion.

The receptor comes from an adult with an advanced solid tumor such as melanoma, head and neck, liver or kidney cancer. The V and J genes are TRBV5-1 and TRBJ2-3; 9 positions match TRBD2. The sample consisted of CD4+ or CD8+ T cells sorted from blood, taken in a trial of the OX40 agonist ivuxolimab. The CDR3 coding sequence is TGCGCCAGCAGCCCGCTCATAGCGGGAGCTAGCACAGATACGCAGTATTTT. Amino acids: CASSPLIAGASTDTQYF.